This T cell receptor (beta chain) was captured in a study of blood T cells in healthy people across ages. The second PCR ran about 6 to 12 cycles with a sample-barcoded 5' primer and J-beta primers. MiXCR, run by TCRdb on the 5' RACE reads, gives a single entry per CDR3 protein. The sample carries some 1.5 million distinct CDR3 sequences, over 25% recorded once. Germline loops: CDR1 LGHNA, CDR2 YSLEER. The trim removed 0 bases at V and 3 bases at J, leaving 9 bases unmatched. The CDR3 is 17 residues long. This clonotype was recorded a few times. Material for sequencing was blood. The chain is built from TRBV4-3 and TRBJ2-3, with TRBD2 matching 7 bases. The sequence came from a woman in her 30s in good health. The CDR3 sequence is CASSQDPSGARTDTQYF. CDR3 bases: TGCGCCAGCAGCCAAGATCCCAGCGGGGCTAGGACAGATACGCAGTATTTT.